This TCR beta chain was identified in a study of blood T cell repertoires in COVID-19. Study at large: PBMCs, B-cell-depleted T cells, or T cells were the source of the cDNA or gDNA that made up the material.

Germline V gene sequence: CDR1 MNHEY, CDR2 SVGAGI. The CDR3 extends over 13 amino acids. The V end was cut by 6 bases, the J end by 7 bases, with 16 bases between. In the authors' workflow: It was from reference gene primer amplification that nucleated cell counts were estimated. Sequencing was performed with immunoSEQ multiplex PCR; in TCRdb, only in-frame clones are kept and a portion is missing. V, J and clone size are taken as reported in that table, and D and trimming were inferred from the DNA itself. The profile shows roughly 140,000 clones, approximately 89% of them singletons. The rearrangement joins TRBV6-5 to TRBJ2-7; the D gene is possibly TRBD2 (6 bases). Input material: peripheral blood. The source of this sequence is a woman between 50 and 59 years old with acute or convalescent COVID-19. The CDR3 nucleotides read TGTGCCAGCAGCACTGGACTAATAGGAGAGCAGTACTTC. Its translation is CASSTGLIGEQYF.